Below are 15 T cell receptor beta chains sequenced from a single sample in a study of siplizumab effects on memory and regulatory T cells. Only in-frame clones appear in the TCRdb table, and some are missing; sequencing was by immunoSEQ multiplex PCR. This table holds about 100,000 clones, about 95% found once. Sequenced sample: non-Treg CD4+ T cells sorted from blood. All receptors come from a human donor in good health.

The chain couples TRBV19 to TRBJ1-1; 7 nucleotides line up with TRBD1. The trim removed 5 bases at V and 8 bases at J, leaving 5 bases unmatched. Germline V gives CDR1 LNHDA, CDR2 SQIVND (reference sequence). The CDR3 spans 12 residues. The CDR3 protein is CASSPRDREAFF. The CDR3 coding sequence is TGTGCCAGTAGTCCCCGGGACAGAGAAGCTTTCTTT.

The chain joins TRBV6-1 to TRBJ2-6; 9 bases fit TRBD1. V lost 3 bases to trimming and J lost 8 bases; unmatched junction nucleotides: 5. CDR1 is MNHNS and CDR2 is SASEGT in the germline V gene. The CDR3 contains 15 residues. The CDR3 DNA is TGTGCCAGCAGTGAGCCGGACAGGGGTACCAACGTCCTGACTTTC. Translation gives CASSEPDRGTNVLTF.

This chain connects TRBV27 to TRBJ2-1; D ambiguous. This CDR3 has 12 residues. Trimming stripped 5 bases from V and 7 bases from J, with 9 bases between. Germline V CDR1 and CDR2: MNHEY, SMNVEV (reference sequence). The CDR3 region is CASSERANEQFF. Here the CDR3 DNA reads TGTGCCAGCAGTGAAAGGGCGAATGAGCAGTTCTTC.

V usage is TRBV2 and J usage is TRBJ1-1; D not certain. The CDR3 consists of 14 residues. From germline, CDR1 is SNHLY and CDR2 FYNNEI. With 4 bases removed from V and 6 bases from J, the gap between germline ends came to 15 bases. This CDR3 reads CASSVWGAKSEAFF. The CDR3 DNA reads TGTGCCAGCAGTGTTTGGGGAGCAAAGTCTGAAGCTTTCTTT.

This clone came up once. This sequence joins TRBV28 and TRBJ2-3, with D maybe TRBD1 (7 bases). The CDR3 loop spans 19 amino acids. CDR1 MDHEN and CDR2 SYDVKM come from the germline V gene. Between the trimmed V and J ends, which lost 6 bases and 3 bases, there was a span of 28 bases. CDR3: CASRPRVAGGPRRTDTQYF. For the CDR3, the DNA is TGTGCCAGCAGGCCTCGGGTGGCAGGGGGGCCCCGCCGAACAGATACGCAGTATTTT.

The chain combines TRBV19 with TRBJ1-5; perhaps TRBD1 as D (5 bases). The CDR3 has 12 residues. V was cut by 10 bases and J by 7 bases, with 14 bases left in between. Germline lookup yields CDR1 LNHDA and CDR2 SQIVND (reference sequence). CDR3 region: CATRAFGQPQHF. CDR3 sequence (DNA): TGTGCCACCAGGGCGTTTGGACAGCCCCAGCATTTT.

This chain links TRBV9 with TRBJ2-1; 7 bases are shared with TRBD1. The germline V gene has CDR1 SGDLS and CDR2 YYNGEE. Trimming at V came to 3 bases and at J to 6 bases, leaving 6 bases not matched to a gene. The CDR3 extends over 14 amino acids. DNA for the CDR3: TGTGCCAGCAGCGATCGGGACAGAGGCAATGAGCAGTTCTTC. Its protein product is CASSDRDRGNEQFF.

The genes are TRBV10-3 and TRBJ1-1, with TRBD1 matching 10 bases. There are 17 residues in the CDR3. Per germline, CDR1 ENHRY and CDR2 SYGVKD. With 6 bases clipped from V and 1 base from J, the junction kept 11 bases outside the gene matches. The CDR3 DNA is TGTGCCATCAGGGAAGAAGGAAGGACAGGGGGGAACACTGAAGCTTTCTTT. It encodes CAIREEGRTGGNTEAFF.

J is TRBJ2-5 and V is TRBV2, with 12 bases identical to TRBD2. The CDR3 contains 16 residues. With 2 bases clipped from V and 5 bases from J, the junction kept 6 bases outside the gene matches. Looked up from germline, CDR1 is SNHLY and CDR2 is FYNNEI. CDR3 DNA sequence: TGTGCCAGCAGTGAAAAAGGACTAGCGGGAACCGAGACCCAGTACTTC. Encoded protein: CASSEKGLAGTETQYF.

The chain links TRBV5-4 to TRBJ1-6; 8 nucleotides align to TRBD1. CDR1 is SGHNT, CDR2 YYREEE, per germline (reference sequence). J was trimmed by 5 bases and V by 4 bases; bases with no gene match: 5. The CDR3 covers 15 residues. The CDR3 reads CASSPLQGDNSPLHF. As DNA, the CDR3 is TGTGCCAGCAGCCCGCTACAGGGGGATAATTCACCCCTCCACTTT.

This chain connects TRBV5-1 to TRBJ2-5, with 7 nucleotides matching TRBD2. The CDR3 spans 14 residues. Germline values: CDR1 SGHRS, CDR2 YFSETQ. Losses at the gene ends were 1 base for V and 5 bases for J; bases not matched to a gene: 5. The CDR3 sequence: CASSLFVGGETQYF. CDR3 DNA: TGCGCCAGCAGCTTGTTTGTGGGAGGGGAGACCCAGTACTTC.

The CDR3: CAITQGLDRVDTEAFF. The CDR3 coding sequence is TGTGCCATCACCCAGGGGTTGGACAGGGTTGACACTGAAGCTTTCTTT. V is TRBV10-3 and J is TRBJ1-1; 8 nucleotides align to TRBD1. Germline values: CDR1 ENHRY, CDR2 SYGVKD. Losses at the gene ends were 7 bases for V and 3 bases for J; bases not matched to a gene: 13. This CDR3 region has 16 residues.

The chain links TRBV18 to TRBJ2-7; possible D gene TRBD1, 5 bases. Germline V CDR1 and CDR2: KGHSH, LQKENI. The CDR3 consists of 13 residues. Trimming took off 3 bases at V and 4 bases at J, with 10 bases between the two ends. The CDR3 protein is CASSPATAYEQYF. In DNA form, the CDR3 reads TGTGCCAGCTCACCCGCGACAGCTTACGAGCAGTACTTC.

This chain joins TRBV5-5 and TRBJ2-3; D ambiguous. CDR1 and CDR2 (germline): SGHKS, YYEKEE (reference sequence). V was cut by 3 bases and J by 1 base, with 9 bases left in between. The CDR3 covers 14 residues. The CDR3 spells CASSYSSRTDTQYF. Written as DNA, the CDR3 is TGTGCCAGCAGCTACAGCAGCCGCACAGATACGCAGTATTTT.

The V gene is TRBV4-2, the J gene TRBJ2-3; D ambiguous. Germline loops: CDR1 LGHNA, CDR2 YNFKEQ. V was pared by 4 bases and J by 2 bases, with 7 bases between. This CDR3 spans 13 amino acids. The CDR3 here is CASSPSYTDTQYF. The CDR3 DNA reads TGTGCCAGCAGCCCGTCCTACACAGATACGCAGTATTTT.